The entry below gives a single T cell receptor beta chain sequence along with its context. The entry originates in a study of cytomegalovirus exposure and HLA in healthy donors. The germline V gene has CDR1 SGHAT and CDR2 FQNNGV. This CDR3 spans 15 amino acids. The V end was cut by 6 bases, the J end by 0 bases, with 15 bases between. Both 60 Vbeta primers and 13 Jbeta primers went into the PCR. Here immunoSEQ multiplex PCR was the method, and the copy in TCRdb shows in-frame clones only, minus some. The data hold about 130,000 clones, with around 86% observed a single time. The chain uses TRBV11-2 and TRBJ2-7; D perhaps matches TRBD1 (6 bases). Material: PBMCs. The sequence derives from a man between 18 and 29 years old in good health and CMV-seronegative. In DNA form, the CDR3 reads TGTGCCAGCAGTCCCGAGGGGGTCCGCTCCTACGAGCAGTACTTC. Amino acid sequence: CASSPEGVRSYEQYF.